This entry lists 26 T cell receptor beta chains sequenced from one sample in a study of blood T cell repertoires in COVID-19. The data were produced by immunoSEQ multiplex PCR, yet TCRdb's version contains in-frame clones alone and is incomplete. This table holds some 150,000 clones, roughly 77% found once. Sequencing was performed on peripheral blood. Receptors were obtained from a woman in her seventies with COVID-19, enrolled during active disease.

The gene calls are TRBV7-2 and TRBJ2-3; TRBD2 might be the D (6 bases). Germline assignment: CDR1 SGHTA and CDR2 FQGNSA. The CDR3 is 15 amino acids. The ends were cut back, 1 base at V and 6 bases at J, with 14 bases in the middle. The CDR3 protein is CASSLVSAGSDTQYF. CDR3 DNA: TGTGCCAGCAGCTTAGTCTCCGCCGGGAGCGATACGCAGTATTTT. The variable domain in full, completed from reference TRBV7-2 and TRBJ2-3, reads GAGVSQSPSNKVTEKGKDVELRCDPISGHTALYWYRQSLGQGLEFLIYFQGNSAPDKSGLPSDRFSAERTGGSVSTLTIQRTQQEDSAVYLCASSLVSAGSDTQYFGPGTRLTVL.

The V call is TRBV12-3 or TRBV12-4, the J call TRBJ2-1, with D perhaps TRBD2 (5 bases). This CDR3 region has 13 residues. The ends were cut back, 3 bases at V and 5 bases at J, with 8 bases in the middle. The CDR3 coding sequence is TGTGCCAGCAGTTTGGAGGACCACAATGAGCAGTTCTTC. It codes for CASSLEDHNEQFF.

This chain connects TRBV5-1 to TRBJ1-5; D unresolved. Germline V gene data show CDR1 as SGHRS and CDR2 as YFSETQ. The CDR3 covers 14 residues. V was clipped by 3 bases and J by 4 bases, with 11 bases between them. The CDR3 loop is CASSSGGGNQPQHF. The CDR3 DNA is TGCGCCAGCAGCTCGGGTGGAGGGAATCAGCCCCAGCATTTT. Full variable domain (rest looked up from reference TRBV5-1 and TRBJ1-5): KAGVTQTPRYLIKTRGQQVTLSCSPISGHRSVSWYQQTPGQGLQFLFEYFSETQRNKGNFPGRFSGRQFSNSRSEMNVSTLELGDSALYLCASSSGGGNQPQHFGDGTRLSIL.

The gene calls are TRBV6-5 and TRBJ2-7; perhaps TRBD1 as D (5 bases). CDR3 length: 15 residues. With 0 bases removed from V and 4 bases from J, the gap between germline ends came to 13 bases. CDR1 is MNHEY and CDR2 is SVGAGI in the germline V gene. The CDR3 here is CASSYSTGGAYEQYF. For the CDR3, the DNA is TGTGCCAGCAGTTACTCGACGGGTGGGGCGTACGAGCAGTACTTC.

This chain links TRBV11-1 with TRBJ1-3; D possibly corresponds to TRBD1 (6 bases). This CDR3 comprises 15 residues. Trimming took off 5 bases at V and 0 bases at J, with 11 bases between the two ends. CDR1 is SGHAT and CDR2 is FQDESV in the germline V gene (reference sequence). CDR3 loop: CASSRIGGSGNTIYF. In nucleotides, the CDR3 is TGTGCCAGCAGCCGAATAGGGGGCTCTGGAAACACCATATATTTT.

The V and J genes are TRBV2 and TRBJ1-2; 8 bases are a match to TRBD1. Germline V CDR1 and CDR2: SNHLY, FYNNEI. There are 17 residues in the CDR3. Trimming removed 5 bases from V and 4 bases from J; junction bases left unmatched: 15. This CDR3 reads CASSTGTGYQTLYGYTF. In DNA, the CDR3 is TGTGCCAGCAGTACCGGGACAGGATACCAGACCCTCTATGGCTACACCTTC.

This clone was counted between two and nine times. This rearrangement joins TRBV6-4 to TRBJ2-3, with TRBD1 matching 8 bases. Germline CDR1 is MRHNA and CDR2 is SNTAGT. Unmatched junction bases numbered 4, after V lost 8 bases and J lost 3 bases. CDR3 length: 13 residues. The CDR3 here is CASAGGATDTQYF. Here the CDR3 DNA reads TGTGCCAGCGCAGGGGGCGCGACAGATACGCAGTATTTT.

The chain recombines TRBV5-3 with TRBJ1-4; tentatively, D is TRBD1 (5 bases). TRBV5-3 carries the ORF label, with uncertain function. V lost 0 bases, J lost 0 bases, and 18 bases lay in between. The CDR3 is 19 amino acids. Written as DNA, the CDR3 is TGTGCCAGAAGCTTGGTGCGCTACAGGACGGGGGCAACTAATGAAAAACTGTTTTTT. Encoded protein: CARSLVRYRTGATNEKLFF.

This chain uses TRBV27 with TRBJ1-6; D call uncertain. V gave up 7 bases and J gave up 0 bases, with 13 bases separating them. Germline CDR1 reads MNHEY; CDR2 reads SMNVEV (reference sequence). The CDR3 spans 16 residues. CDR3 amino acids: CASTFSMSSYNSPLHF. The CDR3 nucleotides are TGTGCCAGCACCTTTTCCATGAGCTCCTATAATTCACCCCTCCACTTT.

This clone has just a few counts. This chain joins TRBV28 and TRBJ1-6; D is unclear. CDR1 MDHEN and CDR2 SYDVKM come from the germline V gene. The CDR3 runs 14 residues. The germline V and J ends were trimmed by 5 bases and 7 bases, with 12 bases remaining between them. The CDR3 reads CASSAPGSNSPLHF. The CDR3 DNA sequence: TGTGCCAGCAGTGCACCGGGGTCAAATTCACCCCTCCACTTT.

The J gene is TRBJ1-2, the V gene TRBV2; unclear D gene. Per germline, CDR1 SNHLY and CDR2 FYNNEI. Trimming removed 4 bases from V and 2 bases from J, with 8 bases in between. The CDR3 spans 13 residues. In nucleotides, the CDR3 is TGTGCCAGCAGTGGAAGGGAGAACTATGGCTACACCTTC. Its protein product is CASSGRENYGYTF.

This rearrangement joins TRBV9 to TRBJ2-3, with 10 positions matching TRBD1. Germline trimming cut 3 bases from V and 1 base from J; bases unmatched to any gene: 5. Germline V gene lookup returns CDR1 SGDLS and CDR2 YYNGEE. The CDR3 is 16 residues long. CDR3 protein: CASSAYGQGGTDTQYF. The CDR3 DNA reads as TGTGCCAGCAGCGCCTACGGACAGGGGGGCACAGATACGCAGTATTTT.

CDR3 amino acids: CASSARTGNNYGYTF. CDR3 nucleotides: TGTGCCAGCAGCGCCCGGACAGGCAATAACTATGGCTACACCTTC. J is TRBJ1-2 and V is TRBV9; TRBD1 matches 7 bases. Germline CDR1 is SGDLS and CDR2 is YYNGEE. This CDR3 has 15 residues. V lost 3 bases, J lost 1 base, and 6 bases stayed unmatched.

This chain uses TRBV5-1 with TRBJ2-5, with a weak D call TRBD2 (6 bases). Germline values: CDR1 SGHRS, CDR2 YFSETQ. The CDR3 runs to 15 residues. Trimming took off 4 bases at V and 1 base at J, with 14 bases between the two ends. CDR3 sequence reads: CASSQGGLAQETQYF. The CDR3 region has the DNA TGCGCCAGCAGCCAAGGAGGGCTGGCCCAAGAGACCCAGTACTTC. Drawing the rest from reference TRBV5-1 and TRBJ2-5, the complete variable domain is KAGVTQTPRYLIKTRGQQVTLSCSPISGHRSVSWYQQTPGQGLQFLFEYFSETQRNKGNFPGRFSGRQFSNSRSEMNVSTLELGDSALYLCASSQGGLAQETQYFGPGTRLLVL.

This chain connects TRBV18 to TRBJ1-3; 7 bases line up with TRBD1. V shed 7 bases and J 5 bases; nucleotides not matched to a gene: 8. The germline CDR1 and CDR2 sequences are KGHSH and LQKENI. This CDR3 has 14 amino acids. In DNA, the CDR3 is TGTGCCAGCTACCGGACAGGTCTACGAAACACCATATATTTT. Translated: CASYRTGLRNTIYF.

The rearrangement uses TRBV7-9 and TRBJ1-2; 8 positions agree with TRBD1. Germline trimming cut 5 bases from V and 7 bases from J; bases unmatched to any gene: 6. The CDR3 is 13 residues long. Germline assignment: CDR1 SEHNR and CDR2 FQNEAQ (reference sequence). The CDR3 spells CASSPGQAFGYTF. In DNA, the CDR3 is TGTGCCAGCAGCCCGGGACAGGCGTTTGGCTACACCTTC.

The CDR3 region is CAISVTGGNQPQHF. CDR3 in DNA: TGTGCCATCAGTGTTACAGGGGGCAATCAGCCCCAGCATTTT. This chain joins TRBV10-3 and TRBJ1-5; 7 nucleotides agree with TRBD1. The CDR3 is made up of 14 amino acids. Germline V gene data show CDR1 as ENHRY and CDR2 as SYGVKD. V lost 4 bases and J lost 2; bases outside the gene matches: 2.

The CDR3 DNA sequence: TGTGCCAGCAGTACTGACAGGGGGAGAGGAAACACCATATATTTT. Translated, it gives CASSTDRGRGNTIYF. The V gene is TRBV2, the J gene TRBJ1-3; 9 nucleotides match TRBD1. From germline, CDR1 is SNHLY and CDR2 FYNNEI. The V gene end was trimmed by 5 bases and the J gene end by 4 bases; junction bases not matched to a gene: 6. The CDR3 length is 15 residues.

The chain combines TRBV5-4 with TRBJ1-1; a weak D match, TRBD1 (5 bases). Germline CDR1 is SGHNT and CDR2 is YYREEE (reference sequence). V gave up 1 base and J gave up 4 bases, with 14 bases separating them. This CDR3 has 15 amino acids. CDR3 DNA: TGTGCCAGCAGCTTGTTGGGGGGAGGAGGCACTGAAGCTTTCTTT. Translation gives CASSLLGGGGTEAFF.

The V and J genes are TRBV3-1 (or the pseudogene TRBV3-2) and TRBJ2-2; 8 nucleotides agree with TRBD2. Germline V gives CDR1 LGHDT, CDR2 YNNKEL (reference sequence). The CDR3 is 15 residues long. Germline trimming cut 4 bases from V and 5 bases from J; bases unmatched to any gene: 6. Here the CDR3 reads CASSLGGARTGELFF. The CDR3 bases are TGTGCCAGCAGCCTCGGGGGGGCCCGGACCGGGGAGCTGTTTTTT.

The chain carries TRBV5-5 and TRBJ1-2, with D possibly TRBD1 on 6 matching bases. The V gene's germline CDR1 is SGHKS and CDR2 YYEKEE (reference sequence). The CDR3 is made up of 14 amino acids. The V end lost 5 bases, the J end lost 8 bases, and 19 bases lay between the germline ends. This CDR3 is CASSFSRGAGGYTF. The CDR3 coding sequence is TGTGCCAGCAGTTTCAGTCGGGGGGCGGGCGGCTACACCTTC. The whole variable domain, filled in from reference TRBV5-5 and TRBJ1-2, reads DAGVTQSPTHLIKTRGQQVTLRCSPISGHKSVSWYQQVLGQGPQFIFQYYEKEERGRGNFPDRFSARQFPNYSSELNVNALLLGDSALYLCASSFSRGAGGYTFGSGTRLTVV.

This chain joins TRBV9 and TRBJ2-3; 10 bases map to TRBD2. V shed 4 bases and J 3 bases; nucleotides not matched to a gene: 5. The CDR3 sequence is 15 residues long. Germline V lookup: CDR1 SGDLS, CDR2 YYNGEE. CDR3 sequence: CASSLSGGATDTQYF. CDR3 in DNA: TGTGCCAGCAGCCTAAGCGGGGGGGCGACAGATACGCAGTATTTT.

CDR3 DNA sequence: TGTGCCAGCAGTTTAACGGGGACAGGGTATTGGGCCATACAGGAAAAACTGTTTTTT. It codes for CASSLTGTGYWAIQEKLFF. The V call is TRBV28, the J call TRBJ1-4, with 9 bases aligning to TRBD1. The germline V gene has CDR1 MDHEN and CDR2 SYDVKM. The ends lost 2 bases at V and 8 bases at J; junction bases unmatched: 18. The CDR3 length is 19 residues.

This clone came up a few times. The rearrangement joins TRBV10-3 to TRBJ2-3; D remains ambiguous. Germline CDR1 ENHRY, CDR2 SYGVKD. The CDR3 covers 11 residues. V lost 10 bases, J lost 6 bases, and 11 bases lay in between. The CDR3 coding sequence is TGTGCCACCCAGCTCGGGGATACGCAGTATTTT. Residues: CATQLGDTQYF.

The chain employs TRBV5-6 and TRBJ1-2; a possible D gene is TRBD1 (5 bases). V was cut by 2 bases and J by 8 bases, with 13 bases left in between. The length of the CDR3 is 13 residues. Germline V gene sequence: CDR1 SGHDT, CDR2 YYEEEE. The CDR3, as DNA: TGTGCCAGCAGCTTCCAGGGTTCGAGCGGCTACACCTTC. Its protein is CASSFQGSSGYTF.

The chain has TRBV19 and TRBJ2-2; D is perhaps TRBD1 (5 bases). This CDR3 comprises 15 residues. From germline, CDR1 is LNHDA and CDR2 SQIVND (reference sequence). The ends were cut back, 3 bases at V and 0 bases at J, with 8 bases in the middle. CDR3 nucleotides: TGTGCCAGTAGTATGGCAGGGACGAACACCGGGGAGCTGTTTTTT. This translates into CASSMAGTNTGELFF.